This T cell receptor (beta chain) was observed in a study of glioma-infiltrating T cells after dendritic cell vaccination. Study details: Glioblastoma patients came from Phase I and II dendritic cell vaccination trials.

Assay: immunoSEQ multiplex PCR; the TCRdb copy retains only in-frame clones and omits some. The top ten clones hold 2.5% to 3% of a sample with some 100,000 clones, under 90% of them seen once. This CDR3 contains 15 residues. Germline V gene sequence: CDR1 SGDLS, CDR2 YYNGEE. V lost 0 bases, J lost 3 bases, and 5 bases stayed unmatched. The chain links TRBV9 to TRBJ2-5; 7 nucleotides line up with TRBD1. The TCR sequence derives from a human donor with glioblastoma. The starting material was blood, obtained before dendritic cell vaccination. CDR3 sequence: CASSVVSDREETQYF. The CDR3 DNA reads TGTGCCAGCAGCGTAGTGAGCGACAGGGAAGAGACCCAGTACTTC.